The entry below describes one T cell receptor beta chain. This sample is drawn from a study of T cell responses to AZD1222 COVID-19 vaccine. Repertoires were generated with immunoSEQ multiplex PCR, while TCRdb's copy carries only in-frame clones and drops some. The sample records more than 35,000 clones, 75% to 85% being singletons. The germline CDR1 and CDR2 sequences are SGHRS and YFSETQ. V was pared by 2 bases and J by 1 base, with 6 bases between. This CDR3 has 14 amino acids. The chain uses TRBV5-1 and TRBJ2-2; maybe TRBD1 (5 bases). The TCR sequence derives from an adult in good health. Material: peripheral blood, obtained on day 0 of AZD1222 vaccination. This chain's CDR3 is CASSLTGNTGELFF. The CDR3 nucleotides read TGCGCCAGCAGCTTAACAGGGAACACCGGGGAGCTGTTTTTT. The whole variable domain, remainder taken from reference TRBV5-1 and TRBJ2-2, is KAGVTQTPRYLIKTRGQQVTLSCSPISGHRSVSWYQQTPGQGLQFLFEYFSETQRNKGNFPGRFSGRQFSNSRSEMNVSTLELGDSALYLCASSLTGNTGELFFGEGSRLTVL.